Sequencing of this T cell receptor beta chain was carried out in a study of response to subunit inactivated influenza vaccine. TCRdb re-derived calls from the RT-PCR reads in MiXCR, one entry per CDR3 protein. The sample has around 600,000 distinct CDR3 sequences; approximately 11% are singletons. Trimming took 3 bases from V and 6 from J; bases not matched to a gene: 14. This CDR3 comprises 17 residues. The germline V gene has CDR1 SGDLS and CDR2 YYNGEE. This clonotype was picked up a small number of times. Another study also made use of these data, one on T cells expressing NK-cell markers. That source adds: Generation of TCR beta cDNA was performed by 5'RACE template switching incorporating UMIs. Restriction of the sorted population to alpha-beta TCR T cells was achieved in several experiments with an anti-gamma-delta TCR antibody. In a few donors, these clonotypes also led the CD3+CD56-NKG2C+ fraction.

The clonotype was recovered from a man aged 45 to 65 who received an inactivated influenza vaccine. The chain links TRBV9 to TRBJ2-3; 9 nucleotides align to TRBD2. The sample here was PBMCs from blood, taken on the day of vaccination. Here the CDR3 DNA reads TGTGCCAGCAGCGCTTTCTTGACTAGCGGATACAGGGATACGCAGTATTTT. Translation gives CASSAFLTSGYRDTQYF.